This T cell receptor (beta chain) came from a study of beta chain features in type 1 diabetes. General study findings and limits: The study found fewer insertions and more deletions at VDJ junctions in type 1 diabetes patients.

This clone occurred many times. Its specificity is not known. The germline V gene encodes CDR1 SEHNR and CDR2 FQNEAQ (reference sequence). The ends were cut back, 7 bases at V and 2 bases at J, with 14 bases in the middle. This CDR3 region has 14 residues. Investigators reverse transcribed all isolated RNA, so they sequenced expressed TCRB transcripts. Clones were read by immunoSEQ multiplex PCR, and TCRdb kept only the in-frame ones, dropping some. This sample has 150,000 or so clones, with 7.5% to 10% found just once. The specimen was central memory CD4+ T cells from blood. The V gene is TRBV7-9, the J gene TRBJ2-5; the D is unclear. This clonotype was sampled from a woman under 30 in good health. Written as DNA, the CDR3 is TGTGCCAGCAACTTGGCGGCGATACAAGAGACCCAGTACTTC. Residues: CASNLAAIQETQYF.